The rows below give T cell receptor beta chains drawn from one sample of a study of T cell responses to AZD1222 COVID-19 vaccine. The table came from immunoSEQ multiplex PCR; TCRdb's copy has only in-frame clones and leaves some out. This sample has roughly 180,000 clones, with about 91% found just once. The sequencing here drew on peripheral blood, taken on day 0 of AZD1222 vaccination. Source of these receptors: an adult in good health. The CDR3 runs from the conserved cysteine through the conserved F or W. The order of the fields is J gene, D gene, clone size, V gene, CDR3 DNA, CDR3 protein. The D gene is left open where the match is weak. Expanded clones get a size class; other rows say once, few or many, or leave the size out.

J: TRBJ2-7
D: .
size: .
V: TRBV6-5
DNA: TGTGCCAGCAGTTACCGTCCAGGGTACGAGCAGTACTTC
CDR3: CASSYRPGYEQYF

J: TRBJ1-1
D: .
size: once
V: TRBV9
DNA: TGTGCCAGCAGCGCTGCAGGGAAAATGAACACTGAAGCTTTCTTT
CDR3: CASSAAGKMNTEAFF

J: TRBJ2-7
D: TRBD1
size: .
V: TRBV18
DNA: TGTGCCAGCTCACAAATTTCCGGGACAGGGCATTACGAGCAGTACTTC
CDR3: CASSQISGTGHYEQYF

J: TRBJ1-1
D: TRBD1
size: .
V: TRBV9
DNA: TGTGCCAGCAGCACAGGGGGCCCCACTGAAGCTTTCTTT
CDR3: CASSTGGPTEAFF

J: TRBJ1-3
D: .
size: .
V: TRBV5-4
DNA: TGTGCCAGCAGCTTGGCCCGCGGGAGTCCTGGAAACACCATATATTTT
CDR3: CASSLARGSPGNTIYF

J: TRBJ1-6
D: .
size: .
V: TRBV28
DNA: TGTGCCAGCAGTGCTTACCCGACGGGGGAAGCCTATAATTCACCCCTCCACTTT
CDR3: CASSAYPTGEAYNSPLHF

J: TRBJ1-1
D: TRBD1
size: .
V: TRBV6-2/TRBV6-3
DNA: TGTGCCAGCAGTGTTGGACAGGGTAGGAACACTGAAGCTTTCTTT
CDR3: CASSVGQGRNTEAFF

J: TRBJ2-5
D: .
size: .
V: TRBV19
DNA: TGTGCCAGTACCGACGAAGAGACCCAGTACTTC
CDR3: CASTDEETQYF

J: TRBJ2-3
D: TRBD2
size: .
V: TRBV28
DNA: TGTGCCAGCAGTTTGGGGCTAGCGGGGGGGCTGGGCACAGATACGCAGTATTTT
CDR3: CASSLGLAGGLGTDTQYF

J: TRBJ2-3
D: .
size: .
V: TRBV30
DNA: TGTGCCTGGAGAGGGGGGGGAGGTACGCAGTATTTT
CDR3: CAWRGGGGTQYF

J: TRBJ2-3
D: .
size: .
V: TRBV10-3
DNA: TGTGCCATCAGTGGCGACTACCCAGATACGCAGTATTTT
CDR3: CAISGDYPDTQYF

J: TRBJ2-7
D: .
size: .
V: TRBV10-1
DNA: TGCGCCAGCAGTGAGTCGAGGGGCTCCGGGGAGCAGTACTTC
CDR3: CASSESRGSGEQYF

J: TRBJ2-7
D: TRBD1
size: .
V: TRBV29-1
DNA: TGCAGCGGACTCCAATACCGACAGGGGACAAACGAGCAGTACTTC
CDR3: CSGLQYRQGTNEQYF

J: TRBJ1-6
D: .
size: .
V: TRBV18
DNA: TGTGCCAGCTCACCACGAACAGGGTCAAATTCACCCCTCCACTTT
CDR3: CASSPRTGSNSPLHF

J: TRBJ1-5
D: TRBD1
size: once
V: TRBV2
DNA: TGTGCCAGCAGTGAGCAGGGACAGCCTCAGCCCCAGCATTTT
CDR3: CASSEQGQPQPQHF

J: TRBJ1-4
D: .
size: .
V: TRBV15
DNA: TGTGCCACGTCGAATGTTTACTGGGAACTGTTTTTT
CDR3: CATSNVYWELFF

J: TRBJ1-1
D: .
size: .
V: TRBV11-2
DNA: TGTGCCAGCAGCTTAGACAGGAACACTGAAGCTTTCTTT
CDR3: CASSLDRNTEAFF

J: TRBJ2-2
D: .
size: .
V: TRBV6-1
DNA: TGTGCCAGCAGTGAAGGGCACGGGGAGCTGTTTTTT
CDR3: CASSEGHGELFF

J: TRBJ2-7
D: .
size: .
V: TRBV7-9
DNA: TGTGCCAGCAGCTTAGCGCAGACGGACGAGCAGTACTTC
CDR3: CASSLAQTDEQYF

J: TRBJ2-3
D: .
size: .
V: TRBV30
DNA: TGTGCCTGGAGTGCGGGGGATACGCAGTATTTT
CDR3: CAWSAGDTQYF

J: TRBJ2-3
D: .
size: .
V: TRBV18
DNA: TGTGCCAGCTCACCAATATTCGACCCTAGCACAGATACGCAGTATTTT
CDR3: CASSPIFDPSTDTQYF

J: TRBJ2-7
D: TRBD2
size: .
V: TRBV19
DNA: TGTGCCAGTAGTACGGGACTAGCGGGAAGCTCCTACGAGCAGTACTTC
CDR3: CASSTGLAGSSYEQYF

J: TRBJ2-6
D: TRBD1
size: .
V: TRBV25-1
DNA: TGTGCCAGCAGTGCCGGGACAGGGTGGCCTGGGGCCAACGTCCTGACTTTC
CDR3: CASSAGTGWPGANVLTF

J: TRBJ2-7
D: TRBD2
size: .
V: TRBV15
DNA: TGTGCCACCAGCAGAGCGGGGGGGAGCTCCTACGAGCAGTACTTC
CDR3: CATSRAGGSSYEQYF

J: TRBJ1-6
D: .
size: .
V: TRBV28
DNA: TGTGCCACCCAACGGGTAGATACCTATAATTCACCCCTCCACTTT
CDR3: CATQRVDTYNSPLHF

J: TRBJ2-3
D: .
size: .
V: TRBV7-9
DNA: TGTGCCAGCAGCCCTGCAGATACGCAGTATTTT
CDR3: CASSPADTQYF

J: TRBJ1-2
D: .
size: .
V: TRBV7-2
DNA: TGTGCCAGCAGCTTTAGGCAGGGTAACTATGGCTACACCTTC
CDR3: CASSFRQGNYGYTF

J: TRBJ2-1
D: .
size: .
V: TRBV24-1
DNA: TGTGCCACCAGTGATTTGCGGGGGCTAGGGGTGGGCGAGCAGTTCTTC
CDR3: CATSDLRGLGVGEQFF

J: TRBJ1-1
D: TRBD1
size: once
V: TRBV6-2/TRBV6-3
DNA: TGTGCCAGCAGTTATGGGACAGCAGAAGCTTTCTTT
CDR3: CASSYGTAEAFF

J: TRBJ2-2
D: TRBD2
size: .
V: TRBV4-3
DNA: TGCGCCAGCAGCCAGGGGACTAGCGGCATCGGGGAGCTGTTTTTT
CDR3: CASSQGTSGIGELFF

J: TRBJ2-1
D: .
size: .
V: TRBV13
DNA: TGTGCCAGCAGCTTAGGACAGGGAGTAAATGAGCAGTTCTTC
CDR3: CASSLGQGVNEQFF

J: TRBJ1-2
D: .
size: .
V: TRBV10-1
DNA: TGCGCCAGCTCCTCGGGGGGGAAGGATGGCTACACCTTC
CDR3: CASSSGGKDGYTF

J: TRBJ2-1
D: .
size: .
V: TRBV12-5
DNA: TGTGCTAGTGCCTCAGGGGAATGGTCCTACAATGAGCAGTTCTTC
CDR3: CASASGEWSYNEQFF

J: TRBJ1-1
D: .
size: .
V: TRBV15
DNA: TGTGCCACCAGCAGAGGACGGGAAGGTGAAGCTTTCTTT
CDR3: CATSRGREGEAFF

J: TRBJ2-1
D: TRBD1
size: .
V: TRBV11-3
DNA: TGTGCCAGCAGCATTGGACAGGGGCCTGAGCAGTTCTTC
CDR3: CASSIGQGPEQFF

J: TRBJ1-1
D: .
size: .
V: TRBV5-4
DNA: TGTGCCAGCAGCTTAGAAGGGGGATCGAACACTGAAGCTTTCTTT
CDR3: CASSLEGGSNTEAFF

J: TRBJ2-5
D: .
size: .
V: TRBV7-2
DNA: TGTGCCAGCAGCTTCGAAGTAGAGACCCAGTACTTC
CDR3: CASSFEVETQYF